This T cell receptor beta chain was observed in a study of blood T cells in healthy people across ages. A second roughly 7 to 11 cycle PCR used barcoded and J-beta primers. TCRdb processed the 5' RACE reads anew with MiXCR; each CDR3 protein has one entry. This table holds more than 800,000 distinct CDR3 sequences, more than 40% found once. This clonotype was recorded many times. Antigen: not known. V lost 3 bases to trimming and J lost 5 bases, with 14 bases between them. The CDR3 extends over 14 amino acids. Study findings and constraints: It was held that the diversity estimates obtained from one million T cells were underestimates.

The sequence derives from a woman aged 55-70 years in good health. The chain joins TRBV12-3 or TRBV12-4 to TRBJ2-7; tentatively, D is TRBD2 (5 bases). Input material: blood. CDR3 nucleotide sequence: TGTGCCAGCAGTTTTTTTAGCGCCATCGACGAGCAGTACTTC. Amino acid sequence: CASSFFSAIDEQYF.